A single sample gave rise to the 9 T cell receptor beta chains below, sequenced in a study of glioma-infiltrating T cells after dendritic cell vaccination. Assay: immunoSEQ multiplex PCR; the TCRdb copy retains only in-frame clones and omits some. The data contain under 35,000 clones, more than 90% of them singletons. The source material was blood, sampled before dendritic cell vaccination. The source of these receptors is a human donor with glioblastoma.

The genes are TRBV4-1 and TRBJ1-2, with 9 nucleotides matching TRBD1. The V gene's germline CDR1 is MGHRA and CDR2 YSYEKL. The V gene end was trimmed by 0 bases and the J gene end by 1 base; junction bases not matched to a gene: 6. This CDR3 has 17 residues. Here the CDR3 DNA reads TGCGCCAGCAGCCAAGATATGACAGGGGGTATTAACTATGGCTACACCTTC. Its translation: CASSQDMTGGINYGYTF.

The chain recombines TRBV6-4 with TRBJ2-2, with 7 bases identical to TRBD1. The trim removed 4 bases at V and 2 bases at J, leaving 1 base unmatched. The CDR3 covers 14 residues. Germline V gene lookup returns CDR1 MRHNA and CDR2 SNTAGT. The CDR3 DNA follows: TGTGCCAGCAGTGGGACAGGCAACACCGGGGAGCTGTTTTTT. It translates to CASSGTGNTGELFF.

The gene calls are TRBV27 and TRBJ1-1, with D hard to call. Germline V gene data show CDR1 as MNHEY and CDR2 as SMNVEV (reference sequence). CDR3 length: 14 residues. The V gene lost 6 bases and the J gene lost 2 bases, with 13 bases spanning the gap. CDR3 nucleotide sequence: TGTGCCAGCAGAGTCCAAGGGAGAAACACTGAAGCTTTCTTT. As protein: CASRVQGRNTEAFF.

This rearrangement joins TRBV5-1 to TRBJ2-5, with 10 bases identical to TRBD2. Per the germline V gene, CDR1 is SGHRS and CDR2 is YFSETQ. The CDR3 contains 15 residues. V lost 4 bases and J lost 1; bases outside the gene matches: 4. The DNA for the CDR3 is TGCGCCAGCAGCAATAGCGGGGGGCCCCAAGAGACCCAGTACTTC. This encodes CASSNSGGPQETQYF.

CDR3 DNA: TGTGCCAGCAGTTTTGGGACAGGGAGATCTGGAAACACCATATATTTT. Its protein is CASSFGTGRSGNTIYF. The V gene is TRBV6-5, the J gene TRBJ1-3, with TRBD1 matching 9 bases. This CDR3 contains 16 residues. The V gene end was trimmed by 4 bases and the J gene end by 1 base; junction bases not matched to a gene: 5. Germline CDR1 is MNHEY and CDR2 is SVGAGI.

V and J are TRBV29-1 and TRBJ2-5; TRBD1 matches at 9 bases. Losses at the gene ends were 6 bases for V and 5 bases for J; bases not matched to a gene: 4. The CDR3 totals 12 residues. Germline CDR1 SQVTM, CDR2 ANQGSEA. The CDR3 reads CSVDRGRETQYF. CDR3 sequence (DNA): TGCAGCGTGGACAGGGGACGGGAGACCCAGTACTTC.

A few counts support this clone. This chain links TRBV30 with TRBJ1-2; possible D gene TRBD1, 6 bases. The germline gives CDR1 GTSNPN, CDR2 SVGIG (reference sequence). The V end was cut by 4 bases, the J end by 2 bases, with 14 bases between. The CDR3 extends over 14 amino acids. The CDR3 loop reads CAWNPGGANYGYTF. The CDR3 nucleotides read TGTGCCTGGAACCCCGGGGGGGCAAACTATGGCTACACCTTC.

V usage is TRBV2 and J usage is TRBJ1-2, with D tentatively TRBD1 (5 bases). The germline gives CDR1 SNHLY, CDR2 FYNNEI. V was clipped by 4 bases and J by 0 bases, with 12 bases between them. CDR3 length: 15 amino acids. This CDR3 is CASSGRGRTNYGYTF. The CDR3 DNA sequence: TGTGCCAGCAGTGGGAGGGGCAGGACTAACTATGGCTACACCTTC.

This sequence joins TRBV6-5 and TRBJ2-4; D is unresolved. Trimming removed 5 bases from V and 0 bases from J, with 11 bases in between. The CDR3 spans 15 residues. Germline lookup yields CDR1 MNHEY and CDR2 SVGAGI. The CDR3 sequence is CASSPLTLAKNIQYF. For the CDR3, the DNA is TGTGCCAGCAGTCCCTTGACATTAGCCAAAAACATTCAGTACTTC.